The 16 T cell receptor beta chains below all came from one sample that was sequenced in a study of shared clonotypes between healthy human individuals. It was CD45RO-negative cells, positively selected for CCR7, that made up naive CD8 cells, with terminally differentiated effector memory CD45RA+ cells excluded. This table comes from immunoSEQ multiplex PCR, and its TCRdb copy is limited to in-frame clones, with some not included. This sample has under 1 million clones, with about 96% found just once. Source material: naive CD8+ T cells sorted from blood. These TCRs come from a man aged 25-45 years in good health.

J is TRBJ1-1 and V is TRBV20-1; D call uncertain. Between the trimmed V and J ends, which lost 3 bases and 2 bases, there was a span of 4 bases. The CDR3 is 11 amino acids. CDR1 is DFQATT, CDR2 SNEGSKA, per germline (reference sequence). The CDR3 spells CSARINTEAFF. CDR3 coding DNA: TGCAGTGCTAGGATTAACACTGAAGCTTTCTTT.

The CDR3 DNA follows: TGTGCCAGCAGCTTCACTAGCGGGAGCCTCTACGAGCAGTACTTC. Its protein product is CASSFTSGSLYEQYF. V is TRBV5-5 and J is TRBJ2-7; the match to TRBD2 covers 11 bases. This CDR3 region has 15 residues. Germline values: CDR1 SGHKS, CDR2 YYEKEE (reference sequence). J gave up 3 bases and V 2 bases, and 4 bases lay outside the gene matches.

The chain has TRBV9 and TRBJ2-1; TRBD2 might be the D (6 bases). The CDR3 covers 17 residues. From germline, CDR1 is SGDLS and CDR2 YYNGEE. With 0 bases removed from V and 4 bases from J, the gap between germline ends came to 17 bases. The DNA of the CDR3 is TGTGCCAGCAGCGTAGCCCAGGGACTCTTGGAATACAATGAGCAGTTCTTC. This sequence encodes CASSVAQGLLEYNEQFF.

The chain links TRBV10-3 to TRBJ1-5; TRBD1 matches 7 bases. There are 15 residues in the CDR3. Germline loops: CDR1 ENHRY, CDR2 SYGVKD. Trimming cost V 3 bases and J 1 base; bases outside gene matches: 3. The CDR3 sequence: CAISEEQGSNQPQHF. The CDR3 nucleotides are TGTGCCATCAGTGAAGAACAGGGGAGCAATCAGCCCCAGCATTTT.

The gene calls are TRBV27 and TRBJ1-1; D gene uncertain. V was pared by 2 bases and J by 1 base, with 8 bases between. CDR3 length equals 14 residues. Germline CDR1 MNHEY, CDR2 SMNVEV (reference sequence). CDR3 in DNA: TGTGCCAGCAGTTTACAGTCCCGGAACACTGAAGCTTTCTTT. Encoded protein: CASSLQSRNTEAFF.

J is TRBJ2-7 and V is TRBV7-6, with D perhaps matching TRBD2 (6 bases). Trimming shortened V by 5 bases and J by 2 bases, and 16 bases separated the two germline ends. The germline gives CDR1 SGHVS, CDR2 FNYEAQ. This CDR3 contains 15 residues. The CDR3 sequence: CASSQEGLGTYEQYF. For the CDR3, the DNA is TGTGCCAGCAGCCAGGAGGGACTTGGGACCTACGAGCAGTACTTC.

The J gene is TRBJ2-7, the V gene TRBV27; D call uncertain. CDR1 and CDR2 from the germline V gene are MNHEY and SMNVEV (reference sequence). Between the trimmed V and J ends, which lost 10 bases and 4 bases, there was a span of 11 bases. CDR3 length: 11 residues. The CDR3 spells CATTGPYEQYF. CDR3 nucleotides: TGTGCCACCACCGGACCTTACGAGCAGTACTTC.

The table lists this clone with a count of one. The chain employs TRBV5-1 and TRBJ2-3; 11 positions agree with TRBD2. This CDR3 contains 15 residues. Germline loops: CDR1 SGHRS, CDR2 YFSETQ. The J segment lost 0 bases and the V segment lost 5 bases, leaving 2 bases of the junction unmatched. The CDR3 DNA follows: TGCGCCAGCAGACGGACTAGCGGGAGCACAGATACGCAGTATTTT. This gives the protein CASRRTSGSTDTQYF.

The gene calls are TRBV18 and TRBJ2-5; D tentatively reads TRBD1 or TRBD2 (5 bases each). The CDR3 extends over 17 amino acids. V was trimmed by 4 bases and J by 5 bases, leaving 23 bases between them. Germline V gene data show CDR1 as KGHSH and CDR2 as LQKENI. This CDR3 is CASSRIGPTAAEETQYF. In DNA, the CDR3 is TGTGCCAGCTCACGGATCGGTCCGACAGCAGCGGAGGAGACCCAGTACTTC.

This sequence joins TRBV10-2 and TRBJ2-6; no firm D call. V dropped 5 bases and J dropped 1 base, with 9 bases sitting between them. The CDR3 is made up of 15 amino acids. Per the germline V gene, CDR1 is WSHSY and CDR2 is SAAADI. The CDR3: CASSPDLSGANVLTF. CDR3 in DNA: TGCGCCAGCAGTCCGGACCTATCTGGGGCCAACGTCCTGACTTTC.

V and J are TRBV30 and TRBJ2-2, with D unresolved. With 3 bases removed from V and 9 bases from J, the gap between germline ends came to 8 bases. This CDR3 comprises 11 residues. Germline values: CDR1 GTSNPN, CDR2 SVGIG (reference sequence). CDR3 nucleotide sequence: TGTGCCTGGAGCGATCCCCGGGAGCTGTTTTTT. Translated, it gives CAWSDPRELFF.

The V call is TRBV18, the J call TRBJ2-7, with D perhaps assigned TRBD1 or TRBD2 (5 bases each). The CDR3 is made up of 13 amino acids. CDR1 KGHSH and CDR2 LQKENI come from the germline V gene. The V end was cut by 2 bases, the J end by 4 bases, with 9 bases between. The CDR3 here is CASSPGTRYEQYF. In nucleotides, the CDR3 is TGTGCCAGCTCACCAGGGACGAGGTACGAGCAGTACTTC.

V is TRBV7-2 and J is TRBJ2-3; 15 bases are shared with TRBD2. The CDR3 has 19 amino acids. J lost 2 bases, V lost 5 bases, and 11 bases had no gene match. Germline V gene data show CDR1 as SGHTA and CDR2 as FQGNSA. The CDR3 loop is CASSRRPGLAGGTTDTQYF. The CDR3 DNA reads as TGTGCCAGCAGCCGGAGGCCGGGACTAGCGGGAGGTACCACAGATACGCAGTATTTT.

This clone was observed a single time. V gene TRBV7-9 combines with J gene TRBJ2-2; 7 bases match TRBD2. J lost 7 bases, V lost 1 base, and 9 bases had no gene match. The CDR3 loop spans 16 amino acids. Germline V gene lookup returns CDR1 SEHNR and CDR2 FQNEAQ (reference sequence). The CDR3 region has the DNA TGTGCCAGCAGCTTAGGCGGGGCGGGAGACATCGGGGAGCTGTTTTTT. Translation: CASSLGGAGDIGELFF.

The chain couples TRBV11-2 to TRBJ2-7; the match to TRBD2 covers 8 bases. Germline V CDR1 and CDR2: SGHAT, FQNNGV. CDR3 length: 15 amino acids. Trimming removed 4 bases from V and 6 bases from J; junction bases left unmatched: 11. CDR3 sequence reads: CASSWREALGGEQYF. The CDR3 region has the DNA TGTGCCAGCAGCTGGCGGGAGGCCCTGGGAGGCGAGCAGTACTTC.

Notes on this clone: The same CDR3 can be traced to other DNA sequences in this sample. CDR3 in DNA: TGTGCCTGGAGTGTACAAAGCTCCTACAATGAGCAGTTCTTC. This encodes CAWSVQSSYNEQFF. The chain recombines TRBV30 with TRBJ2-1, with D hard to call. V was trimmed by 0 bases and J by 0 bases, leaving 6 bases between them. This CDR3 region has 14 residues. Germline V CDR1 and CDR2: GTSNPN, SVGIG (reference sequence). Looking up the rest from reference TRBV30 and TRBJ2-1 gives the full variable domain: SQTIHQWPATLVQPVGSPLSLECTVEGTSNPNLYWYRQAAGRGLQLLFYSVGIGQISSEVPQNLSASRPQDRQFILSSKKLLLSDSGFYLCAWSVQSSYNEQFFGPGTRLTVL.